This T cell receptor beta chain is from a study of response to subunit inactivated influenza vaccine (dated by TCRdb to the late 2010s). Study-wide context: Deep quantitative profiling of the T cell receptor repertoire was used in the study to follow responses to a trivalent subunit inactivated influenza vaccine.

The CDR3 spans 14 residues, from the cysteine through the phenylalanine. The CDR3 DNA has 42 bases and is translated from base 1. Reading the germline V gene gives CDR1 MNHNS and CDR2 SASEGT. Trimming removed 5 bases from V and 4 bases from J, leaving 11 bases between the germline ends. Results and caveats for the whole study, not just this receptor: The authors suggested that each seasonal influenza vaccination may recruit only a limited number of new T cells.

Library preparation was by RT-PCR. Sequencing took place on an Illumina HiSeq 2500. TCRdb reprocessed the public reads (quality trimming at Q25 with fastp, clone calling with MiXCR) and kept in-frame beta chains. Every entry covers one CDR3 protein and lists the most common genes and DNA from its rows. The sample table shows a few hundred thousand distinct CDR3 sequences, and approximately 14% are seen once. Over 8.5% of the sample belongs to the ten largest clones. Concerning this clonotype: Its antigen target is currently unknown. No much larger clone exists at a distance of one base, and base qualities are not known.

The V and J genes are TRBV6-1 and TRBJ1-4; there is no confident call for the D gene. This TCR derives from a man between 45 and 60 years old who received an inactivated influenza vaccine. Donor details come from another sample of the same person, matched by shared clones. Material: PBMCs from blood, obtained 11 to 12 days after vaccination. This receptor has the CDR3 CASSPGVLNEKLFF. The DNA sequence reads TGTGCCAGCAGTCCCGGGGTGCTTAATGAAAAACTGTTTTTT.